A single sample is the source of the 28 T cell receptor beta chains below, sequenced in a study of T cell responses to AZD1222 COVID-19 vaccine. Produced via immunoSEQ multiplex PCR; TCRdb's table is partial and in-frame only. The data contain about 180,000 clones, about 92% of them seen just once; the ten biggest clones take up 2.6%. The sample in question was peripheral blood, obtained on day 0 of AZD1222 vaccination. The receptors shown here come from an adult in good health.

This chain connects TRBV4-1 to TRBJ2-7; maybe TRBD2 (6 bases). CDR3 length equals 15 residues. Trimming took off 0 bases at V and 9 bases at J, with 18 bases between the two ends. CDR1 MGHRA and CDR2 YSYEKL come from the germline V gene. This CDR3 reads CASSQEGTLAVGQYF. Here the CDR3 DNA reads TGCGCCAGCAGCCAAGAAGGGACTCTAGCCGTTGGGCAGTACTTC.

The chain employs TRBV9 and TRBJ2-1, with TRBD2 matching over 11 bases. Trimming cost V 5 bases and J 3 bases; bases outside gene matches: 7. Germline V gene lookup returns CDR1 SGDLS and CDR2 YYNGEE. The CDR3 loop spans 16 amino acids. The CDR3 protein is CASSELLAGVYNEQFF. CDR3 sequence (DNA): TGTGCCAGCAGTGAACTACTAGCGGGAGTCTACAATGAGCAGTTCTTC.

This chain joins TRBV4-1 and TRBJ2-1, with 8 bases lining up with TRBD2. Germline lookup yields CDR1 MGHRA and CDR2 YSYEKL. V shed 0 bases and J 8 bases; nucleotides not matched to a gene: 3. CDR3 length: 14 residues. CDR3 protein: CASSQDSGSDEQFF. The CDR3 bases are TGCGCCAGCAGCCAAGACAGCGGGAGCGATGAGCAGTTCTTC.

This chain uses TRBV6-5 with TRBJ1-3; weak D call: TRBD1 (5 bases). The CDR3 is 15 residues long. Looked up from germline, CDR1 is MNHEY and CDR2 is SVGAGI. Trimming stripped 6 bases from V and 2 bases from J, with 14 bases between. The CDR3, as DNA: TGTGCCAGCAGCTTGGGACCGACCCCTGGAAACACCATATATTTT. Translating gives CASSLGPTPGNTIYF.

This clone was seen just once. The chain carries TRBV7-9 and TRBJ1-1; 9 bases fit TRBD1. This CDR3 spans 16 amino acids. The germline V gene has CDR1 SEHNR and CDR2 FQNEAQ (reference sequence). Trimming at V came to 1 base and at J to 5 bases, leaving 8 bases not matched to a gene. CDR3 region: CASSLGTGTGLTEAFF. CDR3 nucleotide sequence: TGTGCCAGCAGCTTAGGGACCGGGACAGGGTTGACTGAAGCTTTCTTT.

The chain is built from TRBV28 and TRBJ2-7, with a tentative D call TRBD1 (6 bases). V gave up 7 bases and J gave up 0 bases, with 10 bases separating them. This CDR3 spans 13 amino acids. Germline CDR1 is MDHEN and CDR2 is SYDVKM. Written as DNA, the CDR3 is TGTGCCAGCAAGAGGACAGTCTCCTACGAGCAGTACTTC. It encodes CASKRTVSYEQYF. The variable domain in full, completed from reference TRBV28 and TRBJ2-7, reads DVKVTQSSRYLVKRTGEKVFLECVQDMDHENMFWYRQDPGLGLRLIYFSYDVKMKEKGDIPEGYSVSREKKERFSLILESASTNQTSMYLCASKRTVSYEQYFGPGTRLTVT.

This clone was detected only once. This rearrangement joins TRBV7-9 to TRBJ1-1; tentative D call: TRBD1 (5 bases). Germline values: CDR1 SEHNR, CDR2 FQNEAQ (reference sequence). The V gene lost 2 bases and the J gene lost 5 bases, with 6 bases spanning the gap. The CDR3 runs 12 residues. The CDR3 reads CASSLWGTEAFF. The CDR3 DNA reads TGTGCCAGCAGCTTATGGGGGACTGAAGCTTTCTTT.

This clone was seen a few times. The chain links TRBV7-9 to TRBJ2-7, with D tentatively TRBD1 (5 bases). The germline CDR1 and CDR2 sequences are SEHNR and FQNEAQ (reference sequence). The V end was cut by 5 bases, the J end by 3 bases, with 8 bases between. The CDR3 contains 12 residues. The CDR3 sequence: CASSLDNYEQYF. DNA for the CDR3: TGTGCCAGCAGCCTGGACAACTACGAGCAGTACTTC.

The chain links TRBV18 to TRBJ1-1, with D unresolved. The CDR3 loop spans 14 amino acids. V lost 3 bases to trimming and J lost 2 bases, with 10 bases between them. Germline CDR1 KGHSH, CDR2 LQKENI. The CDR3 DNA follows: TGTGCCAGCTCACCGAGCGGGGTTAACACTGAAGCTTTCTTT. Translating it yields CASSPSGVNTEAFF.

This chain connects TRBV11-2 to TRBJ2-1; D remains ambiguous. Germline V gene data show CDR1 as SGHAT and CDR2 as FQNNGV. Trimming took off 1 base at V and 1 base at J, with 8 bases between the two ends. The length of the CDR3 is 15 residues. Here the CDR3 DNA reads TGTGCCAGCAGCTTAGGGGTGGGGTCCTACAATGAGCAGTTCTTC. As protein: CASSLGVGSYNEQFF.

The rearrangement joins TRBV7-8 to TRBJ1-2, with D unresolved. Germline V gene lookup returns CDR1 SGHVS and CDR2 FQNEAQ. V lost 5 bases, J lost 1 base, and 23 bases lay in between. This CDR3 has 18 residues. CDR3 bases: TGTGCCAGCAGCCCAACGTCCCGCGGCGGCAGAGATAACTATGGCTACACCTTC. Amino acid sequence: CASSPTSRGGRDNYGYTF.

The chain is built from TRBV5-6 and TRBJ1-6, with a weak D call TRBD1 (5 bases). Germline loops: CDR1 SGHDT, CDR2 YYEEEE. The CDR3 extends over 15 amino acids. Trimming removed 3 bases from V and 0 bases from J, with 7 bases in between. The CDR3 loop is CASSSGPSYNSPLHF. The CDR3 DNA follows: TGTGCCAGCAGCTCGGGACCCTCCTATAATTCACCCCTCCACTTT. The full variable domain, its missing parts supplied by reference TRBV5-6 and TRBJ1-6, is DAGVTQSPTHLIKTRGQQVTLRCSPKSGHDTVSWYQQALGQGPQFIFQYYEEEERQRGNFPDRFSGHQFPNYSSELNVNALLLGDSALYLCASSSGPSYNSPLHFGNGTRLTVT.

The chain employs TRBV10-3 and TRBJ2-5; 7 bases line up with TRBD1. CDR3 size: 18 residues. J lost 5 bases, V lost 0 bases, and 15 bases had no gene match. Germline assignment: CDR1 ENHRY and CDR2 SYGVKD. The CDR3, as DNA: TGTGCCATCAGTGAGTCGGGGGACAGACTAACTCCAAGGGAGACCCAGTACTTC. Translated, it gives CAISESGDRLTPRETQYF.

DNA of the CDR3: TGTGCCAGCAGCGTAGATTGGGGGGATACGCAGTATTTT. Its protein product is CASSVDWGDTQYF. The rearrangement joins TRBV9 to TRBJ2-3, with D possibly called TRBD1 or TRBD2 (5 bases each). CDR1 and CDR2 (germline): SGDLS, YYNGEE. This CDR3 is 13 amino acids long. Between the trimmed V and J ends, which lost 0 bases and 6 bases, there was a span of 8 bases.

CDR3 sequence: CASSVRARGAGNYGYTF. The CDR3 nucleotides read TGTGCCAGCAGCGTAAGGGCCCGGGGAGCGGGTAACTATGGCTACACCTTC. The chain uses TRBV9 and TRBJ1-2; D gene ambiguous. Trimming took 1 base from V and 1 from J, leaving 17 bases between them. Looked up from germline, CDR1 is SGDLS and CDR2 is YYNGEE. The CDR3 is 17 amino acids.

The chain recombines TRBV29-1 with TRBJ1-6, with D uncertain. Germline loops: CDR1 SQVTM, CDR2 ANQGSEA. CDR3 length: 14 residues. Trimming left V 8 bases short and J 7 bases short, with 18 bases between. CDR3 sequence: CSSSPKGWNSPLHF. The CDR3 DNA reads TGCAGCTCATCCCCCAAGGGTTGGAATTCACCCCTCCACTTT. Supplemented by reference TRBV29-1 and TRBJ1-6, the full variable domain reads SAVISQKPSRDICQRGTSLTIQCQVDSQVTMMFWYRQQPGQSLTLIATANQGSEATYESGFVIDKFPISRPNLTFSTLTVSNMSPEDSSIYLCSSSPKGWNSPLHFGNGTRLTVT.

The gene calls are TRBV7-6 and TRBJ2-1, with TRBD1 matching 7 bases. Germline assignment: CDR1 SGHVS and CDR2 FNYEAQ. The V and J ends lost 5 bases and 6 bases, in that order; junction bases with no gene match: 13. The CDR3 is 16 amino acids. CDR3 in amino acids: CASSPTVGRGINEQFF. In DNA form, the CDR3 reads TGTGCCAGCAGCCCCACGGTGGGCAGGGGGATCAATGAGCAGTTCTTC.

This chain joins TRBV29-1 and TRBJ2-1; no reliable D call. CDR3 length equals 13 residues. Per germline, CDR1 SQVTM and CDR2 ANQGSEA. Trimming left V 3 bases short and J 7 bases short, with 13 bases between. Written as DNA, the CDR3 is TGCAGCGTTGAGGTAGGCCGTTGGAATGAGCAGTTCTTC. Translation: CSVEVGRWNEQFF.

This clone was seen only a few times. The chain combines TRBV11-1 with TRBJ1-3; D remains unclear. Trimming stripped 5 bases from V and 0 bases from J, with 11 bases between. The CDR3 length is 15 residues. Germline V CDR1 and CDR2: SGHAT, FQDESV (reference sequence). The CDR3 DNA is TGTGCCAGCAGCCCGAAGTTCTACTCTGGAAACACCATATATTTT. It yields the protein CASSPKFYSGNTIYF.

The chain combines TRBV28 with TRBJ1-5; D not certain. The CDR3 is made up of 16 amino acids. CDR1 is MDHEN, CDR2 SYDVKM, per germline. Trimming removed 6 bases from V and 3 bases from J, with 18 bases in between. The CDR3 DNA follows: TGTGCCAGCAGCCCCTGGGTCGACGACTCCAATCAGCCCCAGCATTTT. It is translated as CASSPWVDDSNQPQHF.

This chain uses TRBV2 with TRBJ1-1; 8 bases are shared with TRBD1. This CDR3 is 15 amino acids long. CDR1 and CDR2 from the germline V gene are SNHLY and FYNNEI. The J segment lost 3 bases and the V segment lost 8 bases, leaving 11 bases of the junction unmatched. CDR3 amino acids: CASRYFTGGDTEAFF. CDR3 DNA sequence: TGTGCCAGCCGTTACTTTACAGGGGGGGACACTGAAGCTTTCTTT.

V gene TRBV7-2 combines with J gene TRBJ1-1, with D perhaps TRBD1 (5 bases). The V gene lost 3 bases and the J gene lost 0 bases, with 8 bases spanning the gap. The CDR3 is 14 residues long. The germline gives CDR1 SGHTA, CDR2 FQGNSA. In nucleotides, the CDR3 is TGTGCCAGCAGCTTGGGGCAGCTGAACACTGAAGCTTTCTTT. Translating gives CASSLGQLNTEAFF.

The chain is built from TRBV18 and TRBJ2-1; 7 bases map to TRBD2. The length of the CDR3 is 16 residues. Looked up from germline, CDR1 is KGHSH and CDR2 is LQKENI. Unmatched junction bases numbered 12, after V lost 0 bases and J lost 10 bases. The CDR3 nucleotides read TGTGCCAGCTCACCACCTAGCGGGCCTACGGTATGGGAGCAGTTCTTC. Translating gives CASSPPSGPTVWEQFF.

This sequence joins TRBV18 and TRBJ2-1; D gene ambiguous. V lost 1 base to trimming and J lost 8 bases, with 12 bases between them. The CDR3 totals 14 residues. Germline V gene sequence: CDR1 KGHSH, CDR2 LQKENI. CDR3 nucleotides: TGTGCCAGCTCACCACTGGCCCCGTTGGATGAGCAGTTCTTC. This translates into CASSPLAPLDEQFF.

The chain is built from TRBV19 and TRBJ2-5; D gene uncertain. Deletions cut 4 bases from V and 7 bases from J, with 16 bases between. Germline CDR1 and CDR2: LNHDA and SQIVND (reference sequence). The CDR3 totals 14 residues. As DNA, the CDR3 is TGTGCCAGTAGTACTCGGGCCCTACCCGGGACCCAGTACTTC. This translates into CASSTRALPGTQYF.

CDR3 residues: CASSQALRDTEAFF. The CDR3 region has the DNA TGTGCCAGCAGCCAAGCCCTTCGGGACACTGAAGCTTTCTTT. The V gene is TRBV3-1 (or the pseudogene TRBV3-2), the J gene TRBJ1-1; D uncertain. CDR1 and CDR2 from the germline V gene are LGHDT and YNNKEL (reference sequence). The CDR3 runs 14 residues. The V and J ends lost 1 base and 3 bases respectively, with 9 bases between them.

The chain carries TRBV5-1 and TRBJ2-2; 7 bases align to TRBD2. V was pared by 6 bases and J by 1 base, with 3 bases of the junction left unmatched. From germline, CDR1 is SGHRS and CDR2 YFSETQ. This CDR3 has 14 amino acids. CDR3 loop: CASIREENTGELFF. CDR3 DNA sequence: TGCGCCAGCATCCGGGAGGAGAACACCGGGGAGCTGTTTTTT.

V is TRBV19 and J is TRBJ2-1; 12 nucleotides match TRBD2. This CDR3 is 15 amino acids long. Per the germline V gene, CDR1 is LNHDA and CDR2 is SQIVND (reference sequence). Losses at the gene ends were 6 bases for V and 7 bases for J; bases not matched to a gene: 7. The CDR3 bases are TGTGCCAGTAGCCCTACTAGCGGGAGGTGGAATGAGCAGTTCTTC. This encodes CASSPTSGRWNEQFF. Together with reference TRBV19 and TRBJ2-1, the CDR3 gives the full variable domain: DGGITQSPKYLFRKEGQNVTLSCEQNLNHDAMYWYRQDPGQGLRLIYYSQIVNDFQKGDIAEGYSVSREKKESFPLTVTSAQKNPTAFYLCASSPTSGRWNEQFFGPGTRLTVL.